Listed below are T cell receptor beta chains from one sample, sequenced in a study of long-term antiretroviral therapy in people with HIV. Some clones are missing from TCRdb's copy, which holds only in-frame ones; the method was immunoSEQ multiplex PCR. The sample includes 40,000 to 60,000 clones, 80% to 90% of them seen just once. The sequencing here drew on unsorted PBMCs, taken 0.8 years after starting antiretroviral therapy. These receptors were taken from a woman aged 18-29 years with HIV. The CDR3 runs from the conserved cysteine through the conserved F or W.

J gene: TRBJ1-4
V gene: TRBV19
CDR3 protein: CASKRPLQFSTNEKLFF

J gene: TRBJ1-5
V gene: TRBV5-5
CDR3 protein: CASSLGSVLGQPQHF

J gene: TRBJ1-2
V gene: TRBV15
CDR3 protein: CATSTSQMGQEYYGYTF

J gene: TRBJ1-4
V gene: TRBV28
CDR3 protein: CASSPSRGGNEKLFF

J gene: TRBJ2-7
V gene: TRBV11-2
CDR3 protein: CASSSPTGPYEQYF

J gene: TRBJ1-1
V gene: TRBV10-3
CDR3 protein: CAISESATTEAFF

J gene: TRBJ2-7
V gene: TRBV4-3
CDR3 protein: CASSQDERASYEQYF

J gene: TRBJ1-3
V gene: TRBV7-2
CDR3 protein: CASSLAGVVLSGNTIYF

J gene: TRBJ2-2
V gene: TRBV28
CDR3 protein: CASSTLDGTSNTGELFF

J gene: TRBJ2-4
V gene: TRBV18
CDR3 protein: CASSPREKNIQYF

J gene: TRBJ2-3
V gene: TRBV10-1
CDR3 protein: CASSEDPLAGGPMSSTDTQYF

J gene: TRBJ1-2
V gene: TRBV6-5
CDR3 protein: CASSRLTGTGYGYTF

J gene: TRBJ2-1
V gene: TRBV11-1
CDR3 protein: CASSLFLAGGAGEQFF

J gene: TRBJ2-7
V gene: TRBV28
CDR3 protein: CASTKGRFEQYF

J gene: TRBJ1-5
V gene: TRBV19
CDR3 protein: CASSIPRGPNQPQHF

J gene: TRBJ2-7
V gene: TRBV29-1
CDR3 protein: CSVEDAGRGSYEQYF